This passage covers 32 T cell receptor beta chains from one sample sequenced in a study of T cells in Graves' hyperthyroidism and ophthalmopathy. RNA transcripts provided the source from which TCR beta CDR3 regions were amplified. First-round RT-PCR targeting the TCR CDR3 was performed with the HTBI primer set. TCRdb reprocessed the multiplex PCR reads with MiXCR, giving one entry per CDR3 protein. The data show some 760,000 distinct CDR3 sequences, approximately 14% seen once. Sequenced material: blood. Receptors originate from a woman aged 18 to 35 with Graves' hyperthyroidism.

This clonotype came up many times. The chain has TRBV20-1 and TRBJ2-3, with D possibly being TRBD1 (5 bases). CDR3 size: 15 residues. The V gene lost 0 bases and the J gene lost 2 bases, with 12 bases spanning the gap. Germline assignment: CDR1 DFQATT and CDR2 SNEGSKA (reference sequence). This CDR3 is CSARDPQESTDTQYF. CDR3 nucleotide sequence: TGCAGTGCTAGAGATCCACAGGAATCCACAGATACGCAGTATTTT.

As for this clonotype: This may stem from a read error, because a much larger clone lies one nucleotide away. The chain carries TRBV2 and TRBJ1-2, with 8 bases lining up with TRBD1. This CDR3 is 15 amino acids long. Germline V gives CDR1 SNHLY, CDR2 FYNNEI. The CDR3 bases are TGTGCCCGCAGGGATTACAGGGGGGCTAACTATGGCTACACCTTC. Translating it yields CARRDYRGANYGYTF.

The chain couples TRBV25-1 to TRBJ1-5; TRBD1 matches 8 bases. The trim removed 4 bases at V and 0 bases at J, leaving 14 bases unmatched. This CDR3 contains 19 residues. Germline V gives CDR1 MGHDK, CDR2 SYGVNS. The CDR3 loop reads CASSGERDRGMSSNQPQHF. The CDR3 DNA reads TGTGCCAGCAGTGGGGAGCGAGACAGGGGTATGAGTAGCAATCAGCCCCAGCATTTT.

This clonotype was counted ten times or more. The V and J genes are TRBV20-1 and TRBJ2-7; 12 positions match TRBD2. After removal of 3 bases from V and 4 bases from J, the junction contained 10 bases not matched to a gene. CDR3 length: 16 amino acids. Germline V CDR1 and CDR2: DFQATT, SNEGSKA (reference sequence). CDR3 sequence reads: CSARIPSGRVGYEQYF. The CDR3 DNA is TGCAGTGCTAGGATTCCTAGCGGGAGGGTGGGGTACGAGCAGTACTTC.

V is TRBV6-1 and J is TRBJ2-1; 10 nucleotides match TRBD2. The trim removed 6 bases at V and 0 bases at J, leaving 5 bases unmatched. The germline CDR1 and CDR2 sequences are MNHNS and SASEGT. The CDR3 runs 16 residues. CDR3 sequence reads: CASRLAGQSSYNEQFF. CDR3 in DNA: TGTGCCAGCAGACTAGCGGGACAGAGCTCCTACAATGAGCAGTTCTTC.

This clonotype was seen repeatedly, ten times or more. The chain links TRBV7-9 to TRBJ2-1, with D hard to call. The CDR3 covers 17 residues. Germline assignment: CDR1 SEHNR and CDR2 FQNEAQ (reference sequence). The germline V and J ends were trimmed by 0 bases and 4 bases, with 16 bases remaining between them. CDR3 coding DNA: TGTGCCAGCAGCTTAGCGCGGAGACACCTAAGATACAATGAGCAGTTCTTC. Translated, it gives CASSLARRHLRYNEQFF.

This clonotype occurred many times. The chain recombines TRBV12-3 or TRBV12-4 with TRBJ2-7; D is ambiguous. This CDR3 has 14 amino acids. Trimming took off 3 bases at V and 2 bases at J, with 11 bases between the two ends. CDR3 bases: TGTGCCAGCAGTTTTCGGCCTGCGGCCTACGAGCAGTACTTC. The encoded protein is CASSFRPAAYEQYF.

This sequence joins TRBV7-2 and TRBJ2-7; TRBD2 aligns across 9 bases. The CDR3 is made up of 14 amino acids. Germline V gives CDR1 SGHTA, CDR2 FQGNSA. Trimming took 5 bases from V and 4 from J; bases not matched to a gene: 6. As DNA, the CDR3 is TGTGCCAGCAGCCCTAGCGGGAACTCTTACGAGCAGTACTTC. As protein: CASSPSGNSYEQYF.

In its sample, this clonotype was seen a few times. J is TRBJ2-7 and V is TRBV9, with D possibly TRBD2 on 7 matching bases. Germline V gives CDR1 SGDLS, CDR2 YYNGEE. The V end was cut by 4 bases, the J end by 0 bases, with 17 bases between. CDR3 size: 16 residues. The CDR3 DNA is TGTGCCAGCAGCCCCGGGGGGCTCCCTAGCTCCTACGAGCAGTACTTC. Translation: CASSPGGLPSSYEQYF.

V and J are TRBV24-1 and TRBJ1-2; 7 bases are a match to TRBD1. V lost 3 bases, J lost 6 bases, and 12 bases stayed unmatched. The CDR3 contains 16 residues. Looked up from germline, CDR1 is KGHDR and CDR2 is SFDVKD. This chain's CDR3 is CATSDGQMGQPHGYTF. CDR3 nucleotide sequence: TGTGCCACCAGTGATGGACAAATGGGACAGCCACATGGCTACACCTTC.

This clonotype was recorded many times. The rearrangement uses TRBV2 and TRBJ2-5, with a tentative D call TRBD1 (6 bases). The CDR3 has 15 amino acids. Trimming removed 6 bases from V and 2 bases from J, with 16 bases in between. From germline, CDR1 is SNHLY and CDR2 FYNNEI. Here the CDR3 DNA reads TGTGCCAGCAGCCGCTTTGGACAGCTTCAAGAGACCCAGTACTTC. Translated, it gives CASSRFGQLQETQYF.

The V gene is TRBV7-3, the J gene TRBJ2-1, with 8 bases that match TRBD2. Germline CDR1 SGHTA, CDR2 FQGTGA. V shed 5 bases, J shed 3 bases, and the junction held 12 bases outside the gene matches. This CDR3 has 17 residues. CDR3 residues: CASSRKGGAGGYNEQFF. The CDR3 DNA reads TGTGCCAGCAGCCGAAAGGGGGGGGCGGGAGGCTACAATGAGCAGTTCTTC.

The V call is TRBV7-3, the J call TRBJ2-2; D is unresolved. The V end lost 2 bases, the J end lost 5 bases, and 15 bases lay between the germline ends. CDR1 and CDR2 from the germline V gene are SGHTA and FQGTGA. The CDR3 is 16 amino acids. The CDR3 coding sequence is TGTGCCAGCAGCTTATTGGCAGGTCAGGCAACCGGGGAGCTGTTTTTT. This encodes CASSLLAGQATGELFF.

The V call is TRBV20-1, the J call TRBJ2-1; 9 bases agree with TRBD2. Germline V gene lookup returns CDR1 DFQATT and CDR2 SNEGSKA (reference sequence). Trimming cost V 0 bases and J 1 base; bases outside gene matches: 1. The CDR3 extends over 15 amino acids. CDR3 DNA sequence: TGCAGTGCTAGAGAGCGGGAGGGATCCTACAATGAGCAGTTCTTC. Amino acids: CSAREREGSYNEQFF.

There are a few counts of this clonotype. This chain joins TRBV7-3 and TRBJ2-1; 12 bases are shared with TRBD2. V was pared by 1 base and J by 6 bases, with 4 bases of the junction left unmatched. From germline, CDR1 is SGHTA and CDR2 FQGTGA. The CDR3 consists of 16 residues. The CDR3 loop reads CASSLRPSGRGNEQFF. DNA of the CDR3: TGTGCCAGCAGCTTAAGGCCTAGCGGGAGGGGCAATGAGCAGTTCTTC.

This clonotype was seen at least ten times. This sequence joins TRBV20-1 and TRBJ2-3; D possibly corresponds to TRBD2 (5 bases). The CDR3 runs to 13 residues. V lost 6 bases to trimming and J lost 9 bases, with 19 bases between them. Germline V gene sequence: CDR1 DFQATT, CDR2 SNEGSKA (reference sequence). Here the CDR3 DNA reads TGCAGTGCCACCTCATACTCGGACTGGACGCAGTATTTT. It specifies CSATSYSDWTQYF.

The chain is built from TRBV12-3 or TRBV12-4 and TRBJ1-3; a possible D gene is TRBD1 (5 bases). V gave up 7 bases and J gave up 1 base, with 8 bases separating them. The CDR3 runs to 13 residues. The CDR3, as DNA: TGTGCCAGCATCCGGGGGTCTGGAAACACCATATATTTT. It is translated as CASIRGSGNTIYF.

In regard to this clonotype: An end of the junction differs from the germline gene, which may be a read error. The chain carries TRBV11-2 and TRBJ2-7, with D tentatively TRBD1 or TRBD2 (5 bases each). The CDR3 contains 15 residues. Per the germline V gene, CDR1 is SGHAT and CDR2 is FQNNGV. CDR3: CASSPLRDGAYEQYF. The CDR3 DNA follows: TGCGCCAGCAGCCCCCTCCGGGACGGAGCCTACGAGCAGTACTTC.

This clonotype was seen many times. This chain joins TRBV18 and TRBJ1-1, with a possible D match to TRBD1 (5 bases). V was cut by 3 bases and J by 3 bases, with 8 bases left in between. Per germline, CDR1 KGHSH and CDR2 LQKENI. This CDR3 contains 13 residues. Here the CDR3 DNA reads TGTGCCAGCTCACCTCGGGACGACACTGAAGCTTTCTTT. It encodes CASSPRDDTEAFF.

A few counts support this clonotype. This chain connects TRBV11-3 to TRBJ2-2, with D hard to call. CDR3 length equals 19 residues. Germline V gives CDR1 SGHNT, CDR2 YENEEA. Trimming took off 0 bases at V and 2 bases at J, with 19 bases between the two ends. The DNA for the CDR3 is TGTGCCAGCAGCTTAGATCGGTGGTTCGAGCCCGCTAACACCGGGGAGCTGTTTTTT. Its translation is CASSLDRWFEPANTGELFF.

V usage is TRBV11-2 and J usage is TRBJ2-5; perhaps D is TRBD1 or TRBD2 (5 bases each). Germline values: CDR1 SGHAT, CDR2 FQNNGV. V was cut by 4 bases and J by 13 bases, with 13 bases left in between. This CDR3 comprises 11 residues. The CDR3 nucleotides read TGTGCCAGCAGCTCCGAAGGGACCTGGTACTTC. It specifies CASSSEGTWYF. Supplemented by reference TRBV11-2 and TRBJ2-5, the full variable domain reads EAGVAQSPRYKIIEKRQSVAFWCNPISGHATLYWYQQILGQGPKLLIQFQNNGVVDDSQLPKDRFSAERLKGVDSTLKIQPAKLEDSAVYLCASSSEGTWYFGPGTRLLVL.

This sequence joins TRBV29-1 and TRBJ2-5; D remains unclear. This CDR3 is built from 11 residues. Germline V CDR1 and CDR2: SQVTM, ANQGSEA. The V gene lost 5 bases and the J gene lost 0 bases, with 4 bases spanning the gap. The CDR3 coding sequence is TGCAGCGTTACATACCAAGAGACCCAGTACTTC. Translated, it gives CSVTYQETQYF.

V and J are TRBV7-3 and TRBJ2-5, with TRBD2 matching 10 bases. The CDR3 spans 15 residues. The ends lost 3 bases at V and 2 bases at J; junction bases unmatched: 3. CDR1 is SGHTA, CDR2 FQGTGA, per germline. CDR3 DNA sequence: TGTGCCAGCAGCTTTACTAGCGGGGTACAAGAGACCCAGTACTTC. It codes for CASSFTSGVQETQYF. The full variable domain, completed using reference TRBV7-3 and TRBJ2-5, is GAGVSQTPSNKVTEKGKYVELRCDPISGHTALYWYRQSLGQGPEFLIYFQGTGAADDSGLPNDRFFAVRPEGSVSTLKIQRTERGDSAVYLCASSFTSGVQETQYFGPGTRLLVL.

The V and J genes are TRBV7-9 and TRBJ2-5; weak D call: TRBD2 (6 bases). CDR1 SEHNR and CDR2 FQNEAQ come from the germline V gene (reference sequence). The CDR3 length is 15 residues. V lost 1 base to trimming and J lost 3 bases, with 12 bases between them. The CDR3 protein is CASSLGGAGKETQYF. In nucleotides, the CDR3 is TGTGCCAGCAGCTTAGGCGGGGCAGGCAAAGAGACCCAGTACTTC.

The V and J genes are TRBV7-3 and TRBJ2-3; D ambiguous. There are 15 residues in the CDR3. Germline V gives CDR1 SGHTA, CDR2 FQGTGA. V shed 5 bases and J shed 0 bases, with 12 bases lying between them. The DNA for the CDR3 is TGTGCCAGCAGCCCAACCCCTTATAGCACAGATACGCAGTATTTT. Protein sequence: CASSPTPYSTDTQYF.

The genes are TRBV19 and TRBJ2-1; D possibly matches TRBD1 or TRBD2 (5 bases each). Deletions cut 5 bases from V and 10 bases from J, with 24 bases between. There are 16 residues in the CDR3. Germline lookup yields CDR1 LNHDA and CDR2 SQIVND (reference sequence). CDR3 sequence: CASSPIRGSALMEQFF. The CDR3 DNA sequence: TGTGCCAGTAGTCCCATAAGGGGTAGCGCCCTTATGGAGCAGTTCTTC.

This clonotype was seen ten or more times. The V and J genes are TRBV6-1 and TRBJ2-5; 11 bases are a match to TRBD2. Germline V CDR1 and CDR2: MNHNS, SASEGT. The CDR3 covers 15 residues. V lost 3 bases and J lost 4; bases outside the gene matches: 4. The CDR3 region is CASSDIAGGGETQYF. Written as DNA, the CDR3 is TGTGCCAGCAGTGACATAGCGGGAGGGGGAGAGACCCAGTACTTC.

This clonotype came up once. J is TRBJ2-7 and V is TRBV9, with a possible D match to TRBD1 (6 bases). The germline V and J ends were trimmed by 6 bases and 3 bases, with 16 bases remaining between them. CDR1 SGDLS and CDR2 YYNGEE come from the germline V gene. The length of the CDR3 is 14 residues. The CDR3 is CASTPGESHYEQYF. DNA for the CDR3: TGTGCCAGCACCCCAGGGGAGTCCCACTACGAGCAGTACTTC. Combining the CDR3 with reference TRBV9 and TRBJ2-7 gives the whole variable domain DSGVTQTPKHLITATGQRVTLRCSPRSGDLSVYWYQQSLDQGLQFLIQYYNGEERAKGNILERFSAQQFPDLHSELNLSSLELGDSALYFCASTPGESHYEQYFGPGTRLTVT.

This clonotype has at least ten counts. V is TRBV7-3 and J is TRBJ1-1; D may be TRBD1 (5 bases). V was trimmed by 1 base and J by 1 base, leaving 13 bases between them. Germline CDR1 SGHTA, CDR2 FQGTGA. The CDR3 length is 16 residues. The CDR3 DNA sequence: TGTGCCAGCAGCTTAATGGGACCCCCCGGGAACACTGAAGCTTTCTTT. Translating it yields CASSLMGPPGNTEAFF.

This clonotype was detected ten times or more. V gene TRBV2 combines with J gene TRBJ2-7, with TRBD1 identical over 9 bases. The germline gives CDR1 SNHLY, CDR2 FYNNEI. With V trimmed by 0 bases and J by 4 bases, 1 base remained unmatched. The CDR3 has 14 amino acids. CDR3 sequence reads: CASSEAGQGYEQYF. The CDR3 DNA follows: TGTGCCAGCAGTGAAGCCGGACAGGGGTACGAGCAGTACTTC.

V gene TRBV6-9 combines with J gene TRBJ2-3; 9 bases line up with TRBD1. This CDR3 spans 16 amino acids. Germline V lookup: CDR1 MNHGY, CDR2 SVAAGI. Losses at the gene ends were 3 bases for V and 6 bases for J; bases not matched to a gene: 10. DNA for the CDR3: TGTGCCAGCAGTTACCGCGGGACAGGGAGGTCGGATACGCAGTATTTT. This translates into CASSYRGTGRSDTQYF.

This clonotype was counted only a few times. This chain joins TRBV3-1 and TRBJ2-1; 9 nucleotides line up with TRBD2. V gave up 4 bases and J gave up 8 bases; unmatched junction bases: 6. Germline CDR1 is LGHDT and CDR2 is YNNKEL (reference sequence). The CDR3 is 14 amino acids. The chain's CDR3 is CASSRIAGEHEQFF. The CDR3 coding sequence is TGTGCCAGCAGCCGAATAGCGGGAGAGCATGAGCAGTTCTTC.